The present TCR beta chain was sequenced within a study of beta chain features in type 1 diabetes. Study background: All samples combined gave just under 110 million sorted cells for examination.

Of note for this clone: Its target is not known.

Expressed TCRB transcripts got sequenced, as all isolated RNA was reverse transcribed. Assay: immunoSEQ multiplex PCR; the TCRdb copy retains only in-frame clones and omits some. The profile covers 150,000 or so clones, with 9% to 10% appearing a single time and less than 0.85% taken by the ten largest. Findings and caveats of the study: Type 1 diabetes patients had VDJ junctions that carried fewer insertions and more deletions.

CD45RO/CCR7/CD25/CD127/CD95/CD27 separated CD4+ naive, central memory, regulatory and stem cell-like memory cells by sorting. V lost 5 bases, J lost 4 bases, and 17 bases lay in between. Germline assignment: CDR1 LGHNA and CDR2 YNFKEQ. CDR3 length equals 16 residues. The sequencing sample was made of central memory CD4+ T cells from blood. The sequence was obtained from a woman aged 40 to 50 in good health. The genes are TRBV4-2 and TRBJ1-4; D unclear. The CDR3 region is CASSSKQHSLNEKLFF. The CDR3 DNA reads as TGTGCCAGCAGCTCAAAACAGCACAGCCTTAATGAAAAACTGTTTTTT.